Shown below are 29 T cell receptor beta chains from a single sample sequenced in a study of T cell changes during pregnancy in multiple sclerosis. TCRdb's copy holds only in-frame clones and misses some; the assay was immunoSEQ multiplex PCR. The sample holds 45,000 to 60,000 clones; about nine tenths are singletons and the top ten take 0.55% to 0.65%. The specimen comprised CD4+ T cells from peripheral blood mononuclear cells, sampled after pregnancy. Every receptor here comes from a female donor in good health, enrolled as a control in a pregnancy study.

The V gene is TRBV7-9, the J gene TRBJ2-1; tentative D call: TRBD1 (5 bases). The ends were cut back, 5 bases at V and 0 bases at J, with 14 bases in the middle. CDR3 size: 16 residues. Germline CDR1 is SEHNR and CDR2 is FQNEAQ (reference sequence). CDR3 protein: CASSPGWGSSYNEQFF. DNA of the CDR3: TGTGCCAGCAGCCCAGGTTGGGGCTCCTCCTACAATGAGCAGTTCTTC.

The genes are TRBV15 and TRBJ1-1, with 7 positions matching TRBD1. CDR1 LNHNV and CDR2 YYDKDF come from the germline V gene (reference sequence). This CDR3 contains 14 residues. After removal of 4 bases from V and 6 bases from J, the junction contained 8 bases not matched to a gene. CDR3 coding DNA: TGTGCCACCAGCATTTCAACAGGGGCCGCTGAAGCTTTCTTT. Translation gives CATSISTGAAEAFF.

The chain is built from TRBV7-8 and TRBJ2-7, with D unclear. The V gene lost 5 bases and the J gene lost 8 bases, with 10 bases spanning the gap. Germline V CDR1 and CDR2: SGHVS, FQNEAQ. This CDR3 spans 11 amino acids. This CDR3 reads CASSDEAKQYF. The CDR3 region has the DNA TGTGCCAGCAGCGATGAGGCGAAGCAGTACTTC.

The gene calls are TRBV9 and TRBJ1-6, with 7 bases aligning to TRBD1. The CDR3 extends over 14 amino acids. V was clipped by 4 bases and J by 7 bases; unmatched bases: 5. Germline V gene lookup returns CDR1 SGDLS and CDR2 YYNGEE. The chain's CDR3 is CASSSRDRNSPLHF. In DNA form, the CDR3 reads TGTGCCAGCAGCTCCCGGGACAGAAATTCACCCCTCCACTTT.

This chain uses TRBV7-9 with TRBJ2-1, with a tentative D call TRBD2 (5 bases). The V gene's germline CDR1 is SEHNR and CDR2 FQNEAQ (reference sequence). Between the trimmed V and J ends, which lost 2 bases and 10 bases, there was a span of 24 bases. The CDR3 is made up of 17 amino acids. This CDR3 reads CASSLLSGNLRHGEQFF. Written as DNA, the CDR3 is TGTGCCAGCAGCTTACTGAGCGGCAACCTCCGCCATGGGGAGCAGTTCTTC.

Here the CDR3 reads CASTGTPGSNQPQHF. The CDR3 DNA reads TGTGCCAGTACCGGGACACCCGGGAGCAATCAGCCCCAGCATTTT. The rearrangement links TRBV19 to TRBJ1-5, with D possibly matching TRBD1 (6 bases). The CDR3 is 15 residues long. Per the germline V gene, CDR1 is LNHDA and CDR2 is SQIVND (reference sequence). V lost 7 bases and J lost 1, with 14 bases in between.

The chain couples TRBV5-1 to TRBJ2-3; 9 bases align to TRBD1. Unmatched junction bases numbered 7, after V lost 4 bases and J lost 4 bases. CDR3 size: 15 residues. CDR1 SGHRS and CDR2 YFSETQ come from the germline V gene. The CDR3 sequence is CASSPRGQGPDTQYF. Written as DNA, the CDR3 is TGCGCCAGCAGCCCCCGGGGACAGGGTCCAGATACGCAGTATTTT.

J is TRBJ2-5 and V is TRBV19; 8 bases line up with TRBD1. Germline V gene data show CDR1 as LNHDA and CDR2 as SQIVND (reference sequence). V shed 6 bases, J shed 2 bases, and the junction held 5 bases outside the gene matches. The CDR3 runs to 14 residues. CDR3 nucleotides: TGTGCCAGTAGCAGGGACAGGAGACAAGAGACCCAGTACTTC. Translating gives CASSRDRRQETQYF.

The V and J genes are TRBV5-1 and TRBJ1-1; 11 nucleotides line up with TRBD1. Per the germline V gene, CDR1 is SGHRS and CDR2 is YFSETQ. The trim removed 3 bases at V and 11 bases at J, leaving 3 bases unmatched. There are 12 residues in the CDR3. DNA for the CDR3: TGCGCCAGCAGCTACGGGACAGGGGGTGCTTTCTTT. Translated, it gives CASSYGTGGAFF.

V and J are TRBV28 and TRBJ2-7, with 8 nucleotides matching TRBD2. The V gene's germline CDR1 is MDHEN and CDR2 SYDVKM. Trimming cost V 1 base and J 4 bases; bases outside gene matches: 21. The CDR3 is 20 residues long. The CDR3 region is CASSLYNPIGVQREFYEQYF. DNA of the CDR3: TGTGCCAGCAGTTTATATAACCCGATAGGGGTGCAGCGGGAGTTTTACGAGCAGTACTTC.

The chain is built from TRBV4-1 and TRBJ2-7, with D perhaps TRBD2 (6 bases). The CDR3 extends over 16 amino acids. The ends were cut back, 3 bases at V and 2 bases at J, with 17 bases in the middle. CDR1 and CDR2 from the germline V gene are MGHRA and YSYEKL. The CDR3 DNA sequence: TGCGCCAGCAGCCACGGGATGGAGGGGAGAACCTACGAGCAGTACTTC. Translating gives CASSHGMEGRTYEQYF.

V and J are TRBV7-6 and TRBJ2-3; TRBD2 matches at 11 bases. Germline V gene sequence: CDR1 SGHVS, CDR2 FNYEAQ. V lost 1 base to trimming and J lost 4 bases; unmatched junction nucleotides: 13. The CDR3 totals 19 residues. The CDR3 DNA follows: TGTGCCAGCAGCTTAGGTCCCGGGACTAGCGGAGGGAGGCCAGATACGCAGTATTTT. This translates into CASSLGPGTSGGRPDTQYF. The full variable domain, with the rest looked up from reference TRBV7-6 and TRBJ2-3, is GAGVSQSPRYKVTKRGQDVALRCDPISGHVSLYWYRQALGQGPEFLTYFNYEAQQDKSGLPNDRFSAERPEGSISTLTIQRTEQRDSAMYRCASSLGPGTSGGRPDTQYFGPGTRLTVL.

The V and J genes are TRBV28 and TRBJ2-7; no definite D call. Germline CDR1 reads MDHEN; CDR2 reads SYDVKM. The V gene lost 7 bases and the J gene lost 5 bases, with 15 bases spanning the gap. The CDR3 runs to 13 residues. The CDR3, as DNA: TGTGCCAGCACGACTGGGTCGCTAAACGAGCAGTACTTC. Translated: CASTTGSLNEQYF.

The CDR3 protein is CASSYKGINEQFF. The CDR3 DNA reads TGTGCCAGCAGTTACAAGGGGATCAATGAGCAGTTCTTC. The rearrangement links TRBV6-5 to TRBJ2-1, with TRBD1 as a possible D gene (5 bases). CDR3 length equals 13 residues. CDR1 and CDR2 from the germline V gene are MNHEY and SVGAGI. Deletions cut 2 bases from V and 6 bases from J, with 8 bases between.

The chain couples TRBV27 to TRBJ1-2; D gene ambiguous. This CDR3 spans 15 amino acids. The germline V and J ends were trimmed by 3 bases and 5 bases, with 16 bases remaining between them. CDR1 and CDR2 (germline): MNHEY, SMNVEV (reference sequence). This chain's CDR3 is CASSFAPAGRYGYTF. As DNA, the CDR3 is TGTGCCAGCAGTTTTGCCCCAGCAGGCAGATATGGCTACACCTTC.

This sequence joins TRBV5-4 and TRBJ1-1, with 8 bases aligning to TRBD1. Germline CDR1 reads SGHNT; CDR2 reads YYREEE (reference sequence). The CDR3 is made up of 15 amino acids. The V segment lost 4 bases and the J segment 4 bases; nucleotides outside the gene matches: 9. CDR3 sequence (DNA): TGTGCCAGCAGCCCCCAGACAGGGGAAGGCACTGAAGCTTTCTTT. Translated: CASSPQTGEGTEAFF.

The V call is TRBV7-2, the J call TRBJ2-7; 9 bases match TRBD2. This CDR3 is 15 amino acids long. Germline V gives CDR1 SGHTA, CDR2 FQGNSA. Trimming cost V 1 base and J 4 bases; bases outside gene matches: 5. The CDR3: CASSLGLAGTYEQYF. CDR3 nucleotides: TGTGCCAGCAGCTTAGGCCTAGCGGGAACGTACGAGCAGTACTTC.

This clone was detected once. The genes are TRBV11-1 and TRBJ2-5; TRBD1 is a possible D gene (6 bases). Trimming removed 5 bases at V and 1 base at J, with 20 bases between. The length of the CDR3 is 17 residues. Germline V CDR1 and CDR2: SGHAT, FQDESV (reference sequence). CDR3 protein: CASSLLGQTEAQETQYF. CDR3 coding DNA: TGTGCCAGCAGCCTCCTAGGACAGACTGAGGCCCAAGAGACCCAGTACTTC.

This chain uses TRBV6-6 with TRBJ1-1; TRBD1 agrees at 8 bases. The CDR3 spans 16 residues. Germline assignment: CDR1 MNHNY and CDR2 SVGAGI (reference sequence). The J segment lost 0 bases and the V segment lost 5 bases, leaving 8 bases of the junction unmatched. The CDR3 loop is CASSKGPTGVNTEAFF. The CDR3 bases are TGTGCCAGCAGTAAGGGACCGACAGGGGTGAACACTGAAGCTTTCTTT.

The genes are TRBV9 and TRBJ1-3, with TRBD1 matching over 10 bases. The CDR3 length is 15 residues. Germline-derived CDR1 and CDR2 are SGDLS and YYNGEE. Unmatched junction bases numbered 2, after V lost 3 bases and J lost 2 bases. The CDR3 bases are TGTGCCAGCAGCGGGGGACAGGGGACTGGAAACACCATATATTTT. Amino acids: CASSGGQGTGNTIYF. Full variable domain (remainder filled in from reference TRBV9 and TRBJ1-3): DSGVTQTPKHLITATGQRVTLRCSPRSGDLSVYWYQQSLDQGLQFLIQYYNGEERAKGNILERFSAQQFPDLHSELNLSSLELGDSALYFCASSGGQGTGNTIYFGEGSWLTVV.

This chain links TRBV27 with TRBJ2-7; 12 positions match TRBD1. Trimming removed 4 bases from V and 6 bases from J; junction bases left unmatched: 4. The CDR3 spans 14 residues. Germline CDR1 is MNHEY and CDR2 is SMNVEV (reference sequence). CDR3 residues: CASSSGQGAVEQYF. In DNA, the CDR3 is TGTGCCAGCAGTTCGGGACAGGGGGCGGTCGAGCAGTACTTC.

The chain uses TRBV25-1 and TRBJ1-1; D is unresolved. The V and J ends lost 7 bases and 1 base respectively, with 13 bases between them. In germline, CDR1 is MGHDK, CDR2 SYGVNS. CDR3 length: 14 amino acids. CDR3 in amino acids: CASIKDGGNTEAFF. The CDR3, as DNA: TGTGCCAGCATCAAGGACGGAGGGAACACTGAAGCTTTCTTT.

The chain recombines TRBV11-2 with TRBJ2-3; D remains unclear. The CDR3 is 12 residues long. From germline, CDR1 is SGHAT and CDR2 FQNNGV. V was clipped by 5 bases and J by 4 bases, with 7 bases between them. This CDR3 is CASSLVPDTQYF. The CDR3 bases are TGTGCCAGCAGCCTCGTTCCAGATACGCAGTATTTT.

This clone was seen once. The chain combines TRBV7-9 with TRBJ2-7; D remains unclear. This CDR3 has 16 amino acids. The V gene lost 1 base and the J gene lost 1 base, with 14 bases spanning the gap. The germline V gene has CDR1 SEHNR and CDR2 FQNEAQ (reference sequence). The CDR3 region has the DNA TGTGCCAGCAGCTTAGTTAGAAACGCTCCGTCCTACGAGCAGTACTTC. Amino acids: CASSLVRNAPSYEQYF.

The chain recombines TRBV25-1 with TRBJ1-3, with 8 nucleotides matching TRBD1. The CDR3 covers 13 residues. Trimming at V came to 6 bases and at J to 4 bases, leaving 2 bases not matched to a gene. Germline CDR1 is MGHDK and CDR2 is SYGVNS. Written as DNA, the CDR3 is TGTGCCAGCAGGGACAGGGAAGGAAACACCATATATTTT. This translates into CASRDREGNTIYF.

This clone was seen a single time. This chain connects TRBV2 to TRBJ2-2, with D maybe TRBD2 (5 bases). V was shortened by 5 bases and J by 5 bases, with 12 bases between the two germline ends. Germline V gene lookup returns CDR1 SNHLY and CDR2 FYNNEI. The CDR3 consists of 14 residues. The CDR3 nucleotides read TGTGCCAGCAGTTCCCGGGGTGGGACCGGGGAGCTGTTTTTT. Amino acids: CASSSRGGTGELFF.

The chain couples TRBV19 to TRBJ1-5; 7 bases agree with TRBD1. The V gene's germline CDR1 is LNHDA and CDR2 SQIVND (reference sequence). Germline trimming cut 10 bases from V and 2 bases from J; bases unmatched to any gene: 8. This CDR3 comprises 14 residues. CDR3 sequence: CATRSGQGNQPQHF. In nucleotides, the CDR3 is TGTGCCACCAGATCCGGACAGGGCAATCAGCCCCAGCATTTT.

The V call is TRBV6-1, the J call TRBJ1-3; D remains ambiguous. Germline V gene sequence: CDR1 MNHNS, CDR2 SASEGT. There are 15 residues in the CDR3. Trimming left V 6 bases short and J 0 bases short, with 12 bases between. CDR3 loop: CASRINGVSGNTIYF. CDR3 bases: TGTGCCAGCAGGATAAACGGGGTCTCTGGAAACACCATATATTTT.

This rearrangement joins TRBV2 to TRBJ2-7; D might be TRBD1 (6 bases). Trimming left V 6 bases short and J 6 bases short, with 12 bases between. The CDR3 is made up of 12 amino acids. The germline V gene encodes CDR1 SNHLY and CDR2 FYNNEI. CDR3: CASRQGWGEQYF. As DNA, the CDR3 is TGTGCCAGCAGACAGGGTTGGGGCGAGCAGTACTTC.